These T cell receptor beta chains were read from a single sample in a study of T cells in Graves' hyperthyroidism and ophthalmopathy. TCRdb reanalysed the multiplex PCR reads using MiXCR and keeps one entry per CDR3 protein. The sample has 250,000 to 300,000 distinct CDR3 sequences, about 14% seen once. Sequencing was performed on blood. These receptors came from a woman in her 30s with Graves' hyperthyroidism that later progressed to Graves' ophthalmopathy. Each CDR3 is given with its conserved first and last residue. A D gene is named only where the DNA matches it firmly. Size tells how often a clone was seen (once, few, many) or the class of an expanded clone, and some rows leave it out.

TRBJ1-2 | TRBD1 | TRBV27 | many | CASSFSDRAPGYTF | TGTGCCAGCAGTTTCTCTGACAGGGCCCCCGGCTACACCTTC
TRBJ2-3 | TRBD2 | TRBV4-1 | few | CASSQGTSGRDEDTQYF | TGCGCCAGCAGCCAAGGGACTAGCGGGAGAGATGAAGATACGCAGTATTTT
TRBJ2-7 | TRBD2 | TRBV30 | NA | CAWSGTSLGTLPYEQYF | TGTGCCTGGAGCGGGACTAGCTTGGGGACCCTACCCTACGAGCAGTACTTC
TRBJ1-5 | NA | TRBV5-6 | NA | CASSFTGQPQHF | TGTGCCAGCAGCTTTACCGGACAGCCCCAGCATTTT
TRBJ1-5 | TRBD1 | TRBV9 | few | CASSATGTALYWPVYSNQPQHF | TGTGCCAGCAGCGCCACCGGGACAGCCCTATACTGGCCCGTTTATAGCAATCAGCCCCAGCATTTT
TRBJ2-2 | TRBD1 | TRBV12-3/TRBV12-4 | many | CASFLGQGASGGELFF | TGTGCCAGCTTTTTGGGACAGGGGGCTTCGGGCGGGGAGCTGTTTTTT
TRBJ2-3 | TRBD2 | TRBV10-3 | many | CAISERLAGDEDTQYF | TGTGCCATCAGTGAACGACTAGCGGGAGATGAAGATACGCAGTATTTT
TRBJ1-6 | NA | TRBV9 | few | CASSVDWQGNSPLHF | TGTGCCAGCAGCGTAGACTGGCAGGGAAATTCACCCCTCCACTTT
TRBJ2-1 | NA | TRBV7-9 | many | CASRSREGEQFF | TGTGCCAGCAGATCCAGGGAAGGCGAGCAGTTCTTC
TRBJ2-3 | NA | TRBV5-6 | few | CASSFKWGTSTDTQYF | TGTGCCAGCAGCTTTAAGTGGGGTACTAGCACAGATACGCAGTATTTT
TRBJ2-7 | TRBD2 | TRBV6-9 | many | CASSYSAGAPYEQYF | TGTGCCAGCAGTTATTCGGCGGGAGCCCCCTACGAGCAGTACTTC
TRBJ1-6 | NA | TRBV11-2 | NA | CASRPIRDPIYNSPLHF | TGTGCCAGCAGGCCGATCCGGGACCCCATTTATAATTCACCCCTCCACTTT
TRBJ2-3 | NA | TRBV11-2 | many | CASSLGAGIPGDTQYF | TGTGCCAGCAGCTTAGGAGCGGGCATCCCCGGGGATACGCAGTATTTT
TRBJ1-4 | NA | TRBV6-1 | many | CASSPGTPEGKLFF | TGTGCCAGTTCACCCGGGACCCCCGAGGGAAAACTGTTTTTT
TRBJ2-2 | NA | TRBV30 | many | CAWSVGSNTGELFF | TGTGCCTGGAGTGTGGGCTCCAACACCGGGGAGCTGTTTTTT
TRBJ2-3 | NA | TRBV3-1 | many | CASSPAVERADTQYF | TGTGCCAGCAGCCCGGCCGTAGAGAGGGCAGATACGCAGTATTTT
TRBJ2-7 | TRBD2 | TRBV27 | NA | CASRSSGHPYEQYF | TGTGCCAGCAGGTCTAGCGGGCATCCCTACGAGCAGTACTTC
TRBJ1-2 | NA | TRBV6-5 | many | CASSYSKDAGYTF | TGTGCCAGCAGTTACTCAAAGGACGCTGGCTACACCTTC
TRBJ2-3 | NA | TRBV5-5 | many | CASRRGGTDTQYF | TGTGCCAGCAGGCGCGGGGGCACAGATACGCAGTATTTT
TRBJ2-7 | TRBD1 | TRBV11-2 | many | CASSLDNLQGVEEQYF | TGTGCCAGCAGCTTAGACAACCTACAGGGGGTGGAGGAGCAGTACTTC
TRBJ2-1 | TRBD2 | TRBV20-1 | few | CSAREMGTSGSNEQFF | TGCAGTGCTAGAGAGATGGGGACTAGCGGGAGCAATGAGCAGTTCTTC
TRBJ2-3 | NA | TRBV6-1 | few | CASSAQGTSTDTQYF | TGTGCCAGCAGCGCACAGGGAACTAGCACAGATACGCAGTATTTT
TRBJ2-7 | NA | TRBV19 | few | CASSMGSGPYEQYF | TGTGCCAGTAGTATGGGTTCAGGCCCTTACGAGCAGTACTTC
TRBJ1-2 | TRBD1 | TRBV7-3 | many | CASSLGQGDGYTF | TGTGCCAGCAGCTTAGGTCAGGGGGATGGCTACACCTTC
TRBJ2-7 | NA | TRBV7-6 | many | CASSSPGHRAYEQYF | TGTGCCAGCAGCTCCCCGGGACACAGAGCGTACGAGCAGTACTTC
TRBJ2-2 | NA | TRBV28 | NA | CASSLGDRDTGELFF | TGTGCCAGCAGCTTGGGGGACCGCGACACCGGGGAGCTGTTTTTT
TRBJ1-4 | NA | TRBV10-1 | once | CASSDSENEKLFF | TGCGCCAGCAGTGACAGTGAGAATGAAAAACTGTTTTTT
TRBJ2-4 | NA | TRBV20-1 | many | CSASPSRIAKNIQYF | TGCAGTGCTAGCCCTTCGCGTATAGCCAAAAACATTCAGTACTTC
TRBJ2-1 | TRBD2 | TRBV24-1 | many | CATSDPMTGGPAEQFF | TGTGCCACCAGTGACCCAATGACGGGAGGGCCGGCTGAGCAGTTCTTC
TRBJ2-7 | TRBD2 | TRBV29-1 | many | CSVATSVVSYEQYF | TGCAGCGTAGCGACTAGCGTCGTCTCCTACGAGCAGTACTTC
TRBJ2-1 | NA | TRBV5-5 | many | CASSLGLDLEQFF | TGTGCCAGCAGCTTGGGTCTAGATCTTGAGCAGTTCTTC
TRBJ2-7 | NA | TRBV12-3/TRBV12-4 | few | CASSRYPRNYEQYF | TGTGCCAGCAGCCGATACCCAAGGAACTACGAGCAGTACTTC
TRBJ2-1 | TRBD2 | TRBV6-2/TRBV6-3 | few | CASGYGGRGYNEQFF | TGTGCCAGCGGTTACGGCGGGAGGGGATACAATGAGCAGTTCTTC
TRBJ1-2 | NA | TRBV5-6 | NA | CASSSDLLNYGYTF | TGTGCCAGCAGCTCGGACTTACTTAACTATGGCTACACCTTC
TRBJ2-3 | TRBD2 | TRBV27 | many | CASSFASGRFLGTDTQYF | TGTGCCAGCAGTTTTGCTAGCGGGAGATTTTTGGGCACAGATACGCAGTATTTT
TRBJ2-1 | TRBD2 | TRBV7-3 | NA | CASSLNGLAGGRGNEQFF | TGTGCCAGCAGCTTAAACGGCCTAGCGGGAGGAAGGGGCAATGAGCAGTTCTTC